This T cell receptor (beta chain) was recorded in a study of blood T cells in healthy people across ages. Study-wide results and limits: Leaving the PBMCs unsorted stopped any conclusive comparison of naive versus antigen-experienced cells.

The V gene end was trimmed by 4 bases and the J gene end by 11 bases; junction bases not matched to a gene: 14. The CDR3 loop spans 16 amino acids. Germline CDR1 reads SGHRS; CDR2 reads YFSETQ. A J-beta primer mix and a sample-barcoded 5' primer were used in a second PCR of roughly 7 to 12 cycles. Tagging of each cDNA molecule was performed by a template-switch adaptor with 12 random nucleotides. In TCRdb, the 5' RACE reads were re-called with MiXCR into one record per CDR3 protein. The sample includes 1.5 million to 2 million distinct CDR3 sequences, 25% to 30% seen only once; the top ten take 7.7%. Note on this clonotype: Its target is unknown.

This rearrangement joins TRBV5-1 to TRBJ2-3, with TRBD2 matching over 12 bases. The TCR comes from a woman aged 25 to 39 in good health. Material: blood. CDR3 loop: CASSPRTSGTNSEQYF. The CDR3 nucleotides are TGCGCCAGCAGCCCTCGGACTAGCGGGACTAACAGTGAGCAGTATTTT.